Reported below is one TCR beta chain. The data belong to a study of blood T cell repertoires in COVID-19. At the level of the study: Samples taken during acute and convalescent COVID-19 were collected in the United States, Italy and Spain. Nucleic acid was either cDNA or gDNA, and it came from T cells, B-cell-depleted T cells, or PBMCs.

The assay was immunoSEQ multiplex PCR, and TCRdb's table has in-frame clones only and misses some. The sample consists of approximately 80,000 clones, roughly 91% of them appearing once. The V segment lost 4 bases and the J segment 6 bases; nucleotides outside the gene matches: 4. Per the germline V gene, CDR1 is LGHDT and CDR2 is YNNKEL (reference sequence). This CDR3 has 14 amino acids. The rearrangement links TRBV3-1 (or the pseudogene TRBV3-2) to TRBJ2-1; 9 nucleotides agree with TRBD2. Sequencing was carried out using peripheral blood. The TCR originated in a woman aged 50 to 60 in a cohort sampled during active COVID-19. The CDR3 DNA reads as TGTGCCAGCAGCCTTCAACTAGCGGGCAATGAGCAGTTCTTC. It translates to CASSLQLAGNEQFF.